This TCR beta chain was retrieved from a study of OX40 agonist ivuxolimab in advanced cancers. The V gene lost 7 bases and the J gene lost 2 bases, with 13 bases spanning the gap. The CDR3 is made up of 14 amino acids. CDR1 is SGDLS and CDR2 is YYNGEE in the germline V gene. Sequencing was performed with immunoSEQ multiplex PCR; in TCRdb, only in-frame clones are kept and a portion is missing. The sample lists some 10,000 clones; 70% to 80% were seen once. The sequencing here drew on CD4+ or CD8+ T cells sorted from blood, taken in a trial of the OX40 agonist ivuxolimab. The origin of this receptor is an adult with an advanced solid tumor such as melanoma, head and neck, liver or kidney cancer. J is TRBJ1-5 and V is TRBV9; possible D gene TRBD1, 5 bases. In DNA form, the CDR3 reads TGTGCCAGCGGTCGGGGGGACGGCAATCAGCCCCAGCATTTT. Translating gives CASGRGDGNQPQHF.